Sequencing of this T cell receptor (beta chain) was carried out in a study of post-analysis software for immune sequencing data. Many counts were recorded for this clonotype. What it recognizes is unknown. Presence of unique molecular identifiers characterized the TCR beta cDNA libraries. TCRdb recomputed calls from the PCR reads with MiXCR, one row per CDR3 protein. This sample has approximately 400,000 distinct CDR3 sequences, with about a third found just once. Study outcomes and limitations: Elevated frequency relative to controls characterized about 5 TRBV segments in patients, TRBV5-6, TRBV5-1 and TRBV20-1 among them.

Germline assignment: CDR1 MNHEY and CDR2 SVGAGI. After removal of 5 bases from V and 4 bases from J, the junction contained 8 bases not matched to a gene. The CDR3 totals 15 residues. The sequencing sample was made of blood. This TCR derives from a girl between 5 and 17 years old with multiple sclerosis. The rearrangement links TRBV6-5 to TRBJ2-7; TRBD1 aligns across 10 bases. The CDR3 region has the DNA TGTGCCAGCAGTGCACCCAGGGACAGGGGTTACGAGCAGTACTTC. Translating gives CASSAPRDRGYEQYF.